A single sample gave rise to the 27 T cell receptor beta chains below, sequenced in a study of monozygotic twins with inflammatory bowel disease. TCRdb re-called the 5' RACE reads; one entry per CDR3 protein, DNA not given. In all, the sample yields some 99,000 distinct CDR3 sequences. The sample was blood. Receptors were obtained from a human donor with ulcerative colitis or Crohn's disease, or a healthy co-twin of an affected twin (not recorded which).

The chain uses TRBV27 and TRBJ1-2; checking the TCRdb D call of TRBD1 is not possible without DNA. The V gene's germline CDR1 is MNHEY and CDR2 SMNVEV (reference sequence). The CDR3 sequence is 16 residues long. CDR3 protein: CASTGTGGKANYGYTF.

This chain joins TRBV18 and TRBJ2-2; absent DNA, TCRdb's TRBD1 call cannot be checked. The CDR3 runs 16 residues. CDR1 and CDR2 (germline): KGHSH, LQKENI. The CDR3 region is CASSPIVGGETWELFF.

The V and J genes are TRBV19 and TRBJ2-2. The CDR3 extends over 12 amino acids. CDR1 is LNHDA, CDR2 SQIVND, per germline (reference sequence). This CDR3 reads CARKQRTGELFF.

The gene calls are TRBV20-1 and TRBJ1-1; TCRdb indicates TRBD1, and absent DNA this call remains unverified. The germline V gene has CDR1 DFQATT and CDR2 SNEGSKA (reference sequence). CDR3 length equals 12 residues. CDR3 protein: CMTVPWDTEAFF.

The chain joins TRBV28 to TRBJ1-5; with no DNA, the TCRdb D assignment of TRBD1 cannot be verified. Germline V gene data show CDR1 as MDHEN and CDR2 as SYDVKM. The CDR3 extends over 15 amino acids. Here the CDR3 reads CASSVEGHFNQPQHF.

The rearrangement joins TRBV4-2 to TRBJ2-5; absent DNA, TCRdb's TRBD1 call cannot be checked. The CDR3 has 17 residues. Germline CDR1 LGHNA, CDR2 YNFKEQ. The chain's CDR3 is CASSQVGGRGLGETQYF.

The chain combines TRBV7-9 with TRBJ1-2; TCRdb picks TRBD1, but there is no DNA to check that call. Germline V lookup: CDR1 SEHNR, CDR2 FQNEAQ (reference sequence). The CDR3 runs 11 residues. CDR3 protein: CASSLVGETTF.

This chain joins TRBV6-5 and TRBJ1-2; TCRdb returns TRBD1, unconfirmable since there is no DNA. Per germline, CDR1 MNHEY and CDR2 SVGAGI. The CDR3 has 13 amino acids. The CDR3 sequence: CASSRQGNYGYTF.

The CDR3 reads CASSLLLAGYNEQFF. The V call is TRBV27, the J call TRBJ2-1; TCRdb proposes TRBD1, but this gene call is untestable without DNA. The CDR3 extends over 15 amino acids. Germline lookup yields CDR1 MNHEY and CDR2 SMNVEV (reference sequence).

This chain uses TRBV7-3 with TRBJ2-3; TCRdb picks TRBD2, but there is no DNA to check that call. Germline V lookup: CDR1 SGHTA, CDR2 FQGTGA. The CDR3 spans 15 residues. This CDR3 is CASSLNGGPTDTQYF.

The genes are TRBV20-1 and TRBJ2-2; the TCRdb call, TRBD2, lacks DNA for checking. This CDR3 comprises 15 residues. CDR1 is DFQATT, CDR2 SNEGSKA, per germline (reference sequence). CDR3 amino acids: CSARETSGYTGELFF.

The chain couples TRBV7-7 to TRBJ2-2; TCRdb indicates TRBD2, and absent DNA this call remains unverified. Germline CDR1 is SSHAT and CDR2 is FNYEAQ (reference sequence). This CDR3 is 13 amino acids long. CDR3 residues: CASSLLVGGELFF. Combining the CDR3 with reference TRBV7-7 and TRBJ2-2 gives the whole variable domain GAGVSQSPRYKVTKRGQDVTLRCDPISSHATLYWYQQALGQGPEFLTYFNYEAQPDKSGLPSDRFSAERPEGSISTLTIQRTEQRDSAMYRCASSLLVGGELFFGEGSRLTVL.

The rearrangement uses TRBV29-1 and TRBJ2-1; TCRdb gives TRBD1 as the D gene, but with no DNA this cannot be confirmed. This CDR3 is built from 14 residues. Germline loops: CDR1 SQVTM, CDR2 ANQGSEA. The CDR3 is CSVDTGGAFLEQFF.

The V gene is TRBV9, the J gene TRBJ2-5; TCRdb's assignment of TRBD2 cannot be checked, as there is no DNA. Germline assignment: CDR1 SGDLS and CDR2 YYNGEE. This CDR3 is 13 amino acids long. The CDR3 spells CASSAGGVETQYF.

This rearrangement joins TRBV2 to TRBJ1-4; TCRdb lists TRBD1, though no DNA is available to test this call. CDR1 SNHLY and CDR2 FYNNEI come from the germline V gene. This CDR3 contains 13 residues. CDR3 amino acids: CATAGQGHEKLFF.

The chain uses TRBV6-5 and TRBJ2-2; with no DNA, the TCRdb D assignment of TRBD1 cannot be verified. The germline V gene has CDR1 MNHEY and CDR2 SVGAGI. This CDR3 has 16 amino acids. The CDR3 protein is CASSLSGAANTGELFF.

This chain joins TRBV20-1 and TRBJ1-1; without DNA, the TCRdb call of TRBD1 cannot be checked. The CDR3 contains 14 residues. Germline V gene lookup returns CDR1 DFQATT and CDR2 SNEGSKA (reference sequence). The CDR3 sequence is CSARNPTGSTEAFF.

The rearrangement links TRBV7-2 to TRBJ1-6; TCRdb selects TRBD1, and the lack of DNA leaves this call unchecked. The V gene's germline CDR1 is SGHTA and CDR2 FQGNSA. The CDR3 runs 13 residues. The CDR3 here is CASSTDREAPLHF.

The CDR3 reads CASSLAGPSNYGYTF. The chain uses TRBV5-1 and TRBJ1-2. The CDR3 has 15 residues. CDR1 SGHRS and CDR2 YFSETQ come from the germline V gene.

The chain combines TRBV6-4 with TRBJ2-2. The CDR3 runs 13 residues. Germline V gene lookup returns CDR1 MRHNA and CDR2 SNTAGT. The CDR3 is CASSDGDTGELFF.

The chain has TRBV4-2 and TRBJ2-1; as DNA is missing, the TRBD2 call by TCRdb cannot be tested. The CDR3 runs to 17 residues. Germline CDR1 reads LGHNA; CDR2 reads YNFKEQ. This CDR3 reads CASSLEGEAGLVNEQFF.

V gene TRBV7-2 combines with J gene TRBJ1-5. The V gene's germline CDR1 is SGHTA and CDR2 FQGNSA. The CDR3 spans 13 residues. CDR3 sequence reads: CASSLWGGEPQHF.

CDR3 amino acids: CASSYRDRVWDEQFF. The chain uses TRBV6-5 and TRBJ2-1; checking the TCRdb D call of TRBD1 is not possible without DNA. Germline CDR1 and CDR2: MNHEY and SVGAGI. This CDR3 is built from 15 residues.

CDR3 amino acids: CASSEGRGQSNQPQHF. The chain uses TRBV2 and TRBJ1-5; the D call of TRBD1 rests on TCRdb alone, since no DNA is present to check it. The length of the CDR3 is 16 residues. CDR1 and CDR2 (germline): SNHLY, FYNNEI.

The V call is TRBV7-9, the J call TRBJ1-5; TCRdb lists TRBD1, though no DNA is available to test this call. This CDR3 is built from 13 residues. Germline CDR1 SEHNR, CDR2 FQNEAQ (reference sequence). CDR3 in amino acids: CASSLEGDQPQHF.

The chain uses TRBV10-3 and TRBJ2-2; TCRdb's D call, TRBD1, is unchecked because there is no DNA. The CDR3 covers 14 residues. CDR1 is ENHRY and CDR2 is SYGVKD in the germline V gene. The CDR3 sequence is CAINHGGPTGELFF.

The genes are TRBV20-1 and TRBJ2-1; TCRdb designates TRBD1, a call that cannot be tested without DNA. Germline V gives CDR1 DFQATT, CDR2 SNEGSKA (reference sequence). The CDR3 length is 14 residues. CDR3: CSARDLDRDNEQFF.